This T cell receptor (beta chain) was obtained from a study of shared clonotypes between healthy human individuals. Study-wide context: The people who gave samples were two women and a few men aged 18 to 49.

Sequencing was performed with immunoSEQ multiplex PCR; in TCRdb, only in-frame clones are kept and a portion is missing. The sample holds 520,000 or so clones, about four fifths seen once. The sequencing input was PBMCs. The sequence was collected from a woman in her 40s in good health. Some clones in this sample may be carry-over from other donors' samples.

The CDR3 DNA follows: TGTGCCAGCAGTTTGGGGGGGCGCGGGTATCAGCCCCAGCATTTT. Translated, it gives CASSLGGRGYQPQHF. The chain combines TRBV28 with TRBJ1-5; D possibly corresponds to TRBD1 (6 bases). The germline gives CDR1 MDHEN, CDR2 SYDVKM. The V and J ends lost 3 bases and 5 bases respectively, with 14 bases between them. This CDR3 is 15 amino acids long.